These T cell receptor beta chains were read from a single sample in a study of cytomegalovirus exposure and HLA in healthy donors. Profiled with immunoSEQ multiplex PCR; TCRdb holds only in-frame clones, not every one. The sample shows around 120,000 clones, around two thirds of them seen only once. The sequenced sample was PBMCs. These receptors came from a man aged 30 to 45 in good health and CMV-seropositive. The CDR3 runs from the conserved cysteine through the conserved F or W. The order of the fields is V gene, J gene, clone size, D gene, CDR3 DNA, CDR3 protein. The D gene is left open where the match is weak. Clone size is given for some rows only: seen once, a few or many times, or a class if the clone is expanded.

V: TRBV9
J: TRBJ2-1
size: NA
D: NA
DNA: TGTGCCAGCAGCGTAGGGGGGGACTCCTACAATGAGCAGTTCTTC
CDR3: CASSVGGDSYNEQFF

V: TRBV5-1
J: TRBJ2-7
size: NA
D: NA
DNA: TGCGCCAGCAGCTCGGGCCTCGGGATTTACGAGCAGTACTTC
CDR3: CASSSGLGIYEQYF

V: TRBV19
J: TRBJ1-6
size: NA
D: NA
DNA: TGTGCCAGTAGTACCCCGGTCTATAATTCACCCCTCCACTTT
CDR3: CASSTPVYNSPLHF

V: TRBV11-2
J: TRBJ2-2
size: NA
D: NA
DNA: TGTGCCAGCAGGGGTACTAGGGACACCGGGGAGCTGTTTTTT
CDR3: CASRGTRDTGELFF

V: TRBV10-3
J: TRBJ2-5
size: once
D: NA
DNA: TGTGCCATCAGTGAGGGACCGGGGGAGCGGACCCAGTACTTC
CDR3: CAISEGPGERTQYF

V: TRBV7-2
J: TRBJ2-7
size: NA
D: NA
DNA: TGTGCCAGCAGCTTAGCTAGAGATTATAACGAGCAGTACTTC
CDR3: CASSLARDYNEQYF

V: TRBV5-8
J: TRBJ1-1
size: few
D: NA
DNA: TGTGCCAGCAGCCCGCGGCAGGGTTGGGACACTGAAGCTTTCTTT
CDR3: CASSPRQGWDTEAFF

V: TRBV2
J: TRBJ1-6
size: NA
D: TRBD1
DNA: TGTGCCAGCAGACAGACAGGGGGCGTTAATTCACCCCTCCACTTT
CDR3: CASRQTGGVNSPLHF

V: TRBV19
J: TRBJ2-2
size: once
D: NA
DNA: TGTGCCAGTAGTATCTTGGCCAGGGGAGACACCGGGGAGCTGTTTTTT
CDR3: CASSILARGDTGELFF

V: TRBV7-9
J: TRBJ2-1
size: once
D: TRBD2
DNA: TGTGCCAGCAGCCCCGACCCGGGGCGGGGGGCGACGGATGAGCAGTTCTTC
CDR3: CASSPDPGRGATDEQFF

V: TRBV28
J: TRBJ1-4
size: few
D: TRBD1
DNA: TGTGCCAGCAGCTACTTTACAGGGGGAGAAAAACTGTTTTTT
CDR3: CASSYFTGGEKLFF

V: TRBV5-4
J: TRBJ1-1
size: NA
D: NA
DNA: TGTGCCAGCAGCCCAGGGGCTTTGAACACTGAAGCTTTCTTT
CDR3: CASSPGALNTEAFF

V: TRBV19
J: TRBJ1-5
size: once
D: NA
DNA: TGTGCCAGTAGTACAGGGGCAGGTCAGCCCCAGCATTTT
CDR3: CASSTGAGQPQHF

V: TRBV6-1
J: TRBJ1-2
size: NA
D: NA
DNA: TGTGCCAGCAGTGAGGACATCGGCTACACCTTC
CDR3: CASSEDIGYTF

V: TRBV5-1
J: TRBJ2-1
size: NA
D: NA
DNA: TGCGCCAGCAACCTGAGGGGGAATTCCTACAATGAGCAGTTCTTC
CDR3: CASNLRGNSYNEQFF

V: TRBV9
J: TRBJ1-1
size: NA
D: TRBD1
DNA: TGTGCCAGCAGCTACGACAGGGGGGAACGGGAAGCTTTCTTT
CDR3: CASSYDRGEREAFF

V: TRBV7-7
J: TRBJ2-7
size: NA
D: TRBD1
DNA: TGTGCTAGCAGCTTCGGGACAGGGGTTTTCTACGAGCAGTACTTC
CDR3: CASSFGTGVFYEQYF

V: TRBV7-2
J: TRBJ1-2
size: once
D: NA
DNA: TGTGCCAGCAGCCGCCGAGGAGGGGCGGACTATGGCTACACCTTC
CDR3: CASSRRGGADYGYTF

V: TRBV6-4
J: TRBJ2-7
size: NA
D: TRBD1
DNA: TGTGCCAGCAGGGAAGAACAGGGGACCTACGAGCAGTACTTC
CDR3: CASREEQGTYEQYF

V: TRBV6-6
J: TRBJ2-1
size: few
D: TRBD2
DNA: TGTGCCAGCAGTACTAGCGGGGGGGCCTACAATGAGCAGTTCTTC
CDR3: CASSTSGGAYNEQFF

V: TRBV14
J: TRBJ2-2
size: NA
D: TRBD2
DNA: TGTGCCAGCAGCCAATTCGGGGGGACGAACACCGGGGAGCTGTTTTTT
CDR3: CASSQFGGTNTGELFF

V: TRBV19
J: TRBJ1-4
size: NA
D: TRBD1
DNA: TGTGCCAGTAGTTCGGACAGGGTATTGGAAAAACTGTTTTTT
CDR3: CASSSDRVLEKLFF

V: TRBV2
J: TRBJ1-2
size: NA
D: NA
DNA: TGTGCCAGCAGCTCACAGGGCAATGGCTACACCTTC
CDR3: CASSSQGNGYTF

V: TRBV6-1
J: TRBJ1-6
size: NA
D: NA
DNA: TGTGCCAGCAGAGAAGGGGGAGGGGGTTCACCCCTCCACTTT
CDR3: CASREGGGGSPLHF

V: TRBV6-6
J: TRBJ1-1
size: NA
D: NA
DNA: TGTGCCAGCAGTTACTCGGGAGGGAACACTGAAGCTTTCTTT
CDR3: CASSYSGGNTEAFF

V: TRBV19
J: TRBJ1-2
size: once
D: TRBD1
DNA: TGTGCCAGTACCAAAGGGGACAGAAGTGATGGCTACACCTTC
CDR3: CASTKGDRSDGYTF

V: TRBV12-5
J: TRBJ2-2
size: few
D: TRBD1
DNA: TGTGCTAGTGGCGCGACCGGGACAGCGAACACCGGGGAGCTGTTTTTT
CDR3: CASGATGTANTGELFF

V: TRBV9
J: TRBJ1-2
size: NA
D: NA
DNA: TGTGCCAGCAGCGTAGGATCCAGCAGGGTAAACTATGGCTACACCTTC
CDR3: CASSVGSSRVNYGYTF

V: TRBV5-4
J: TRBJ2-1
size: few
D: NA
DNA: TGTGCCAGCAGCTTAGGGAGCCCCTCCTACAATGAGCAGTTCTTC
CDR3: CASSLGSPSYNEQFF

V: TRBV19
J: TRBJ2-2
size: NA
D: NA
DNA: TGTGCCAGTAGTTTAACAGGGGGGGGTTTCGCCGGGGAGCTGTTTTTT
CDR3: CASSLTGGGFAGELFF

V: TRBV29-1
J: TRBJ1-5
size: NA
D: NA
DNA: TGCAGCGTTGAAGGGACCCAGGGAGGTCATCAGCCCCAGCATTTT
CDR3: CSVEGTQGGHQPQHF

V: TRBV5-5
J: TRBJ2-1
size: NA
D: TRBD2
DNA: TGTGCCAGCAGCTCGCCGGGACTAGCGGGGGGGCGGGGGGGTGTGGAGCAGTTCTTC
CDR3: CASSSPGLAGGRGGVEQFF

V: TRBV5-6
J: TRBJ1-1
size: NA
D: NA
DNA: TGTGCCAGCAGCTTTCAGGGCAACACTGAAGCTTTCTTT
CDR3: CASSFQGNTEAFF

V: TRBV6-5
J: TRBJ2-7
size: NA
D: TRBD2
DNA: TGTGCCAGCTCCAAAGCGGGGGGCTCCTACGAGCAGTACTTC
CDR3: CASSKAGGSYEQYF

V: TRBV19
J: TRBJ1-5
size: NA
D: NA
DNA: TGTGCCAGTAGTTCGTGGGGGCTAGATCAGCCCCAGCATTTT
CDR3: CASSSWGLDQPQHF

V: TRBV4-2
J: TRBJ1-1
size: NA
D: NA
DNA: TGTGCCAGCAGCCGGTTCTTGAAAGCGGGAACCACTGAAGCTTTCTTT
CDR3: CASSRFLKAGTTEAFF

V: TRBV6-9
J: TRBJ2-2
size: NA
D: NA
DNA: TGTGCCAGCAGTTATTATACTAGAGTGGGCGGGGAGCTGTTTTTT
CDR3: CASSYYTRVGGELFF